This TCR beta chain emerged from a study of OX40 agonist ivuxolimab in advanced cancers. Germline-derived CDR1 and CDR2 are GTSNPN and SVGIG (reference sequence). The V end lost 5 bases, the J end lost 5 bases, and 19 bases lay between the germline ends. There are 14 residues in the CDR3. The table lists this clone with a count of one. The table came from immunoSEQ multiplex PCR; TCRdb's copy has only in-frame clones and leaves some out. The top ten hold approximately 41% of the sample, which has about 15,000 clones, about 81% seen once. The V gene is TRBV30, the J gene TRBJ2-7; perhaps TRBD2 as D (6 bases). This TCR came from an adult with an advanced solid tumor such as melanoma, head and neck, liver or kidney cancer. The specimen was CD4+ or CD8+ T cells sorted from blood, collected in a trial of the OX40 agonist ivuxolimab. The CDR3 loop is CAWEHIMAGHEQYF. In DNA, the CDR3 is TGTGCCTGGGAGCATATAATGGCGGGACACGAGCAGTACTTC.